The clone carrying this T cell receptor (beta chain) appeared a few times. Its antigen is not identified. The sample belongs to a study of a mutant IDH1 vaccine in newly diagnosed glioma. Overall study context: Radiotherapy alone preceded vaccination by 4-6 weeks; alternatively, vaccination started with temozolomide cycles.

Noted time point: week 47, end of study. Vaccination comprised doses that each held 300 ug of mutant IDH1 20-mer peptide, plus topical imiquimod. This CDR3 has 12 amino acids. V was clipped by 4 bases and J by 7 bases, with 9 bases between them. Germline values: CDR1 SGHDN, CDR2 FVKESK. The assay was immunoSEQ multiplex PCR, and TCRdb's table has in-frame clones only and misses some. The table records over 50,000 clones, about three quarters of them present only once. This receptor was obtained from a woman between 40 and 50 years old with glioma. Some clones in this sample may be carry-over from other donors' samples. The chain recombines TRBV14 with TRBJ2-3, with unresolved D. Sequencing was performed on PBMCs, taken from a glioma patient whose treatment included an IDH1 peptide vaccine. The CDR3 coding sequence is TGTGCCAGCAGCCTAGGGCTCTATACGCAGTATTTT. It specifies CASSLGLYTQYF.